The clone carrying this T cell receptor beta chain was counted a few times. The antigen is undetermined. Sample-barcoded 5' priming and a J-beta primer mix drove a second PCR of about 6 to 12 cycles. MiXCR was run by TCRdb on the 5' RACE reads, yielding one entry per CDR3 protein. The sample includes about 540,000 distinct CDR3 sequences, 24% of them seen just once. Trimming at V came to 3 bases and at J to 0 bases, leaving 10 bases not matched to a gene. The CDR3 has 17 residues. CDR1 MGHRA and CDR2 YSYEKL come from the germline V gene. The sample originates from a study of blood T cells in healthy people across ages. Study results and caveats: Older individuals had lower TCR beta diversity per million T cells (the decline was roughly linear). TCR beta diversity was tightly associated with the proportion of naive T cells.

These data were also reused for a study on T cells of mothers and their children. Per that study: Sequencing got over 8.5 million TCR beta CDR3 reads from each mother and roughly 2.7 million from each child. Relative to unrelated pairs, biologically related mother-child dyads exhibited marginally greater, non-significant overlap.

The chain couples TRBV4-1 to TRBJ2-7, with 8 positions matching TRBD1. Sequencing was carried out using blood. The receptor comes from a boy aged 10-17 years in good health. The CDR3 DNA follows: TGCGCCAGCAGCCACCTAGGCAGGGGGCGAGCCTCCTACGAGCAGTACTTC. This translates into CASSHLGRGRASYEQYF.